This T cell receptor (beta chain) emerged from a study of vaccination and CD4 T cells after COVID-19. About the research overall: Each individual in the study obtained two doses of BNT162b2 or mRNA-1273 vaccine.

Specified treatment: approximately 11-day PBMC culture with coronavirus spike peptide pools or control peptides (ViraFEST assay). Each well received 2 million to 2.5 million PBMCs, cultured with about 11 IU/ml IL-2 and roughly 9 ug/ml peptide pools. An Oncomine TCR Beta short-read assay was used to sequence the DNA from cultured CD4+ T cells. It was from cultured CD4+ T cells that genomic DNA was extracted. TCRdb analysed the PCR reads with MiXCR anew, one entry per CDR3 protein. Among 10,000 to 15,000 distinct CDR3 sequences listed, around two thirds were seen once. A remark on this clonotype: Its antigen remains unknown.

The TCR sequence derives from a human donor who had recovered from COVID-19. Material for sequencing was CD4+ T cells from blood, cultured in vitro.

The CDR3 DNA reads TGTGCCAGCAGTAGGACAGGGGACTATGGCTACACCTTC. This encodes CASSRTGDYGYTF. The chain has TRBV6-1 and TRBJ1-2, with 9 bases identical to TRBD1. The CDR3 consists of 13 residues. Losses at the gene ends were 5 bases for V and 3 bases for J; bases not matched to a gene: 1. Germline lookup yields CDR1 MNHNS and CDR2 SASEGT.